The present entry profiles one T cell receptor (beta chain) with its context. What it recognizes is unknown. This entry comes from a study of monozygotic twins with inflammatory bowel disease. Study-level points and caveats: Clonotype sharing was lower in IBD patients than healthy twins, most markedly with disease activity.

Per germline, CDR1 SGHRS and CDR2 YFSETQ. The CDR3 extends over 14 amino acids. UMIs containing a 6-nucleotide sample barcode were added via template switching. From its re-call of the 5' RACE reads, TCRdb lists each CDR3 protein once, without DNA. The sample's table shows 350,000 to 550,000 distinct CDR3 sequences. Sequenced material: blood. The chain employs TRBV5-1 and TRBJ2-3; TCRdb gives TRBD1 as the D gene, but with no DNA this cannot be confirmed. The receptor was derived from a human donor with ulcerative colitis or Crohn's disease, or a healthy co-twin of an affected twin (not recorded which). The CDR3 here is CASSLGDRGDTQYF. Together with reference TRBV5-1 and TRBJ2-3, the CDR3 gives the full variable domain: KAGVTQTPRYLIKTRGQQVTLSCSPISGHRSVSWYQQTPGQGLQFLFEYFSETQRNKGNFPGRFSGRQFSNSRSEMNVSTLELGDSALYLCASSLGDRGDTQYFGPGTRLTVL.